The TCR beta chain under discussion was sequenced for a study of T-cell reconstitution after alpha-beta-depleted transplantation in children. The CDR3 runs 16 residues. The germline CDR1 and CDR2 sequences are WNHNN and SYGVQD (reference sequence). V lost 0 bases, J lost 4 bases, and 5 bases stayed unmatched. Library preparation (for TCRbeta) was performed with unique molecular identifiers. TCRdb re-analysed the PCR reads in MiXCR, keeping a single row per CDR3 protein. The sample consists of about 400,000 distinct CDR3 sequences, 15% to 20% of them appearing once. Findings of the study overall: Recipient T cells and thymic progenitors that survived were the source of the high TCRbeta diversity seen at day 60 in some patients.

To note about this clonotype: The target antigen is unknown.

This receptor was taken from a boy under two years old who had a stem cell transplant for Wiskott-Aldrich syndrome, so the T cells may come from the graft donor. The sample in question was PBMCs, mostly from graft donor cells, obtained 360 days after TCRalphabeta/CD19-depleted stem cell transplant. The chain links TRBV10-1 to TRBJ2-1; 8 bases fit TRBD2. DNA of the CDR3: TGCGCCAGCAGTGAGTCCCGGACTAGCTGGTACAATGAGCAGTTCTTC. Protein product: CASSESRTSWYNEQFF.